The source of this T cell receptor (beta chain) is a study of control samples from healthy donors and cancer patients. This clone was detected once. Profiled with immunoSEQ multiplex PCR; TCRdb holds only in-frame clones, not every one. This sample has approximately 170,000 clones; around 90% occur once, and the top ten carry roughly 0.7%. V was pared by 8 bases and J by 5 bases, with 10 bases of the junction left unmatched. In germline, CDR1 is MNHEY, CDR2 SVGAGI. The CDR3 runs 14 residues. Sequencing was carried out using blood. The chain employs TRBV6-5 and TRBJ2-7; 9 bases match TRBD1. The source of this sequence is a woman in her twenties or thirties in good health. The CDR3 region has the DNA TGTGCCAGCTACCCCCGGGGACAGGGACACGAGCAGTACTTC. Its translation is CASYPRGQGHEQYF.